Here is one TCR beta chain with its context. TCR alpha and TCR beta cDNA libraries with sample barcodes and UMIs came from 5'RACE using constant-segment primers. TCRdb re-analysed the 5' RACE reads in MiXCR, keeping a single row per CDR3 protein. The sample has under 650,000 distinct CDR3 sequences; about a sixth are singletons. The V gene lost 5 bases and the J gene lost 5 bases, with 27 bases spanning the gap. The CDR3 totals 18 residues. The germline V gene encodes CDR1 LNHNV and CDR2 YYDKDF (reference sequence). The sample belongs to a study of T-cell memory formation after mild COVID-19. This rearrangement joins TRBV15 to TRBJ2-5; TRBD1 or TRBD2 may be the D gene (7 bases each). The clonotype originates from an adult woman who had mild COVID-19 (a few samples of this study predate the infection). Cell type and time point are not known. Material for sequencing was PBMCs or a T cell subset sorted from them (not recorded which). The CDR3 region is CATSSPLGGRGHKETQYF. Written as DNA, the CDR3 is TGTGCCACCAGCTCGCCTTTGGGTGGGAGGGGGCATAAGGAGACCCAGTACTTC.